The clone carrying this T cell receptor beta chain was seen repeatedly, ten times or more. The sample belongs to a study of T cells in Graves' hyperthyroidism and ophthalmopathy. V dropped 6 bases and J dropped 2; count of bases not matched to a gene: 15. Per germline, CDR1 SGHAT and CDR2 FQNNGV. This CDR3 region has 17 residues. Used for diagnoses were clinical symptoms, serum thyroxine and TRAb, thyroid ultrasound and orbital computed tomography. RNA transcripts yielded amplified TCR beta CDR3 regions. RT-PCR in the first round (using the HTBI primer set) targeted the TCR CDR3. TCRdb recomputed calls from the multiplex PCR reads with MiXCR, one row per CDR3 protein. Of approximately 700,000 distinct CDR3 sequences detected, about 15% appear once; the ten largest clones hold around 7.7%.

V is TRBV11-2 and J is TRBJ2-5; 7 nucleotides match TRBD2. The TCR was taken from a man in his late teens or twenties with Graves' hyperthyroidism. Source material: blood. The CDR3 DNA reads as TGTGCCAGCAGACTCAGGCGTCTAGCGGATACTCAAGAGACCCAGTACTTC. This translates into CASRLRRLADTQETQYF.